A single sample gave rise to the 19 T cell receptor beta chains below, sequenced in a study of blood T cell repertoires in COVID-19. Produced via immunoSEQ multiplex PCR; TCRdb's table is partial and in-frame only. The table lists about 130,000 clones, under 85% of them singletons. Specimen: peripheral blood. These receptors were taken from a man between 60 and 75 years old with acute or convalescent COVID-19.

The rearrangement links TRBV6-6 to TRBJ1-2, with 7 bases aligning to TRBD1. The trim removed 5 bases at V and 5 bases at J, leaving 8 bases unmatched. Per the germline V gene, CDR1 is MNHNY and CDR2 is SVGAGI (reference sequence). The CDR3 runs to 14 residues. The CDR3 nucleotides are TGTGCCAGCAGTCACCGACAGGGACTTTATGGCTACACCTTC. It translates to CASSHRQGLYGYTF.

V and J are TRBV29-1 and TRBJ2-5; 9 positions match TRBD2. CDR1 is SQVTM and CDR2 is ANQGSEA in the germline V gene. Trimming took 1 base from V and 5 from J; bases not matched to a gene: 11. CDR3 length: 16 residues. The CDR3 coding sequence is TGCAGCGTTGAAGGGGCCTCTAGCGGGATTCGGGAGACCCAGTACTTC. This encodes CSVEGASSGIRETQYF.

The chain uses TRBV2 and TRBJ2-3, with a possible D match to TRBD1 (6 bases). Germline V gene data show CDR1 as SNHLY and CDR2 as FYNNEI. V lost 2 bases to trimming and J lost 0 bases, with 12 bases between them. The CDR3 is made up of 16 amino acids. As DNA, the CDR3 is TGTGCCAGCAGTGAAAGGCAGGGGAGTAGCACAGATACGCAGTATTTT. This translates into CASSERQGSSTDTQYF.

V is TRBV6-5 and J is TRBJ2-7; unclear D gene. Trimming shortened V by 9 bases and J by 4 bases, and 13 bases separated the two germline ends. This CDR3 is 12 amino acids long. Germline V gene data show CDR1 as MNHEY and CDR2 as SVGAGI. The CDR3 region has the DNA TGTGCCAGTCGGTCACCGAGTTACGAGCAGTACTTC. Amino acids: CASRSPSYEQYF.

V and J are TRBV4-2 and TRBJ1-5; D is unresolved. The CDR3 is 14 residues long. Trimming took 1 base from V and 2 from J, leaving 6 bases between them. Germline V gene sequence: CDR1 LGHNA, CDR2 YNFKEQ. The CDR3 nucleotides read TGTGCCAGCAGCCAAGGGGAGCGCAATCAGCCCCAGCATTTT. It specifies CASSQGERNQPQHF.

This CDR3 reads CASSVGHATDTQYF. The CDR3 bases are TGTGCCAGCAGCGTAGGACATGCAACAGATACGCAGTATTTT. This chain joins TRBV9 and TRBJ2-3; D call uncertain. The CDR3 consists of 14 residues. Trimming pared 0 bases from V and 3 bases from J, leaving 8 bases between. The germline V gene has CDR1 SGDLS and CDR2 YYNGEE. Full variable domain (remainder filled in from reference TRBV9 and TRBJ2-3): DSGVTQTPKHLITATGQRVTLRCSPRSGDLSVYWYQQSLDQGLQFLIQYYNGEERAKGNILERFSAQQFPDLHSELNLSSLELGDSALYFCASSVGHATDTQYFGPGTRLTVL.

The chain carries TRBV6-5 and TRBJ1-2; D is unclear. The CDR3 contains 16 residues. Germline-derived CDR1 and CDR2 are MNHEY and SVGAGI. Trimming pared 2 bases from V and 1 base from J, leaving 14 bases between. CDR3 protein: CASSYVAPNLNYGYTF. The CDR3 DNA follows: TGTGCCAGCAGTTACGTGGCACCGAATCTTAACTATGGCTACACCTTC.

The chain has TRBV7-9 and TRBJ1-2; D uncertain. This CDR3 is 13 amino acids long. V lost 8 bases and J lost 6, with 16 bases in between. Germline V gene sequence: CDR1 SEHNR, CDR2 FQNEAQ (reference sequence). This chain's CDR3 is CASGSLTHNGYTF. CDR3 DNA: TGTGCCAGCGGTAGCTTAACGCACAATGGCTACACCTTC.

The rearrangement uses TRBV28 and TRBJ2-7; 10 nucleotides match TRBD2. The V gene's germline CDR1 is MDHEN and CDR2 SYDVKM. The ends lost 10 bases at V and 6 bases at J; junction bases unmatched: 27. This CDR3 region has 19 residues. The CDR3 sequence: CATKTPGFSGRAYLGEQYF. The CDR3 DNA follows: TGTGCCACCAAGACTCCCGGTTTCAGCGGGAGGGCCTACCTTGGCGAGCAGTACTTC.

J is TRBJ2-7 and V is TRBV27, with TRBD1 matching over 9 bases. The CDR3 is made up of 12 amino acids. The germline gives CDR1 MNHEY, CDR2 SMNVEV (reference sequence). V dropped 7 bases and J dropped 6; count of bases not matched to a gene: 4. Here the CDR3 reads CASKTGGTEQYF. As DNA, the CDR3 is TGTGCCAGCAAGACAGGGGGAACCGAGCAGTACTTC.

The chain is built from TRBV28 and TRBJ2-5; the match to TRBD2 covers 8 bases. The junction had 8 bases not matched to a gene; V was cut back by 6 bases and J by 2 bases. Germline V lookup: CDR1 MDHEN, CDR2 SYDVKM. The CDR3 contains 15 residues. The CDR3 nucleotides are TGTGCCAGCAGCGTAGCGGGAAGCCTTCAAGAGACCCAGTACTTC. It yields the protein CASSVAGSLQETQYF.

CDR3 loop: CASSSGRADTQYF. Here the CDR3 DNA reads TGTGCCAGCAGCTCTGGGCGGGCAGATACGCAGTATTTT. The chain joins TRBV7-9 to TRBJ2-3; TRBD2 might be the D (5 bases). V lost 4 bases and J lost 4, with 9 bases in between. Germline V gene lookup returns CDR1 SEHNR and CDR2 FQNEAQ (reference sequence). CDR3 length: 13 residues.

This chain uses TRBV5-1 with TRBJ2-1; 11 nucleotides match TRBD2. This CDR3 contains 16 residues. CDR1 is SGHRS, CDR2 YFSETQ, per germline. The V and J ends lost 4 bases and 1 base, in that order; junction bases with no gene match: 4. CDR3 region: CASSPRTSGSYNEQFF. The CDR3 nucleotides are TGCGCCAGCAGCCCCCGGACTAGCGGGTCCTACAATGAGCAGTTCTTC.

This clone came up once. The chain is built from TRBV10-3 and TRBJ1-1; 7 positions agree with TRBD1. V was pared by 5 bases and J by 4 bases, with 4 bases of the junction left unmatched. The length of the CDR3 is 13 residues. Germline V gene data show CDR1 as ENHRY and CDR2 as SYGVKD. The CDR3 spells CAISYRGPTEAFF. For the CDR3, the DNA is TGTGCCATCAGTTACAGGGGACCCACTGAAGCTTTCTTT.

This clone was observed a single time. The gene calls are TRBV28 and TRBJ1-5; 7 bases are shared with TRBD1. Germline-derived CDR1 and CDR2 are MDHEN and SYDVKM. CDR3 length equals 16 residues. Losses at the gene ends were 6 bases for V and 6 bases for J; bases not matched to a gene: 14. CDR3 residues: CASRPPGRGDGQPQHF. In nucleotides, the CDR3 is TGTGCCAGCAGGCCTCCGGGCAGGGGGGACGGTCAGCCCCAGCATTTT.

This clone has only a few counts. The chain joins TRBV4-2 to TRBJ1-2; unclear D gene. This CDR3 comprises 15 residues. Germline-derived CDR1 and CDR2 are LGHNA and YNFKEQ. V lost 0 bases, J lost 6 bases, and 14 bases lay in between. CDR3 in amino acids: CASSQDRTGGDGYTF. Here the CDR3 DNA reads TGTGCCAGCAGCCAAGATCGAACGGGAGGTGATGGCTACACCTTC.

The chain links TRBV4-1 to TRBJ2-7; 14 bases line up with TRBD2. CDR1 and CDR2 from the germline V gene are MGHRA and YSYEKL. This CDR3 is built from 17 residues. V dropped 2 bases and J dropped 7; count of bases not matched to a gene: 10. As DNA, the CDR3 is TGCGCCAGCAGCCAACCACCGGGACTAGCGGGAGTGTGGGAGCAGTACTTC. Protein sequence: CASSQPPGLAGVWEQYF.

The rearrangement links TRBV7-2 to TRBJ2-1; 7 bases match TRBD2. There are 15 residues in the CDR3. V gave up 4 bases and J gave up 6 bases; unmatched junction bases: 9. Germline CDR1 is SGHTA and CDR2 is FQGNSA. CDR3 sequence (DNA): TGTGCCAGCAGCTGGAAATCAGCTAGCGGCAATGAGCAGTTCTTC. Translated: CASSWKSASGNEQFF.

The chain uses TRBV28 and TRBJ1-2; 9 nucleotides agree with TRBD1. The V segment lost 4 bases and the J segment 4 bases; nucleotides outside the gene matches: 4. This CDR3 spans 14 amino acids. Germline V gene lookup returns CDR1 MDHEN and CDR2 SYDVKM. In DNA, the CDR3 is TGTGCCAGCAGTTACAGGGGGCGCAGCTATGGCTACACCTTC. It yields the protein CASSYRGRSYGYTF.